This T cell receptor (beta chain) was sequenced in a study of blood T cell repertoires in COVID-19. Study-level information: Both acute and convalescent COVID-19 samples were obtained from the United States, Italy and Spain. T cells, B-cell-depleted T cells, or PBMCs supplied cDNA or gDNA.

Per the original data handling: Amplification from reference gene primers served as the basis for estimated nucleated cell counts. The protocol was immunoSEQ multiplex PCR, while the TCRdb copy is restricted to in-frame clones and leaves out a portion. That table is the source of V, J and clone size, and D and trimming were worked out from the DNA. The table lists 64,000 or so clones, roughly 91% of them singletons, with roughly 1.7% in the top ten. This CDR3 spans 15 amino acids. Trimming took 6 bases from V and 3 from J, leaving 15 bases between them. Looked up from germline, CDR1 is SEHNR and CDR2 is FQNEAQ (reference sequence).

Material for sequencing was peripheral blood. This clonotype was obtained from a human donor in a cohort sampled during active COVID-19. The rearrangement uses TRBV7-9 and TRBJ2-1; perhaps TRBD2 as D (5 bases). The CDR3 nucleotides are TGTGCCAGCAGATATGGGGTCGCGGGCTACAATGAGCAGTTCTTC. This gives the protein CASRYGVAGYNEQFF. The full variable domain, with the rest looked up from reference TRBV7-9 and TRBJ2-1, is DTGVSQNPRHKITKRGQNVTFRCDPISEHNRLYWYRQTLGQGPEFLTYFQNEAQLEKSRLLSDRFSAERPKGSFSTLEIQRTEQGDSAMYLCASRYGVAGYNEQFFGPGTRLTVL.